Following are 28 T cell receptor beta chains from one sample sequenced in a study of Graves' ophthalmopathy and Graves' hyperthyroidism. Amplification of the TCR beta CDR3 regions used RNA transcripts (as template). After a first-round RT-PCR with HTBI primers, a second-round multiplex PCR was run. TCRdb reanalysed the multiplex PCR reads using MiXCR and keeps one entry per CDR3 protein. This table holds 400,000 to 450,000 distinct CDR3 sequences, around 20% found once. The sequenced sample was peripheral blood. The receptor set was obtained from a woman between 18 and 30 years old with stable Graves' hyperthyroidism.

This clonotype came up many times. The V gene is TRBV27, the J gene TRBJ1-2; D not certain. V was trimmed by 3 bases and J by 3 bases, leaving 8 bases between them. Germline CDR1 MNHEY, CDR2 SMNVEV (reference sequence). This CDR3 contains 13 residues. CDR3 protein: CASSLDAYYGYTF. The CDR3 DNA reads as TGTGCCAGCAGTTTGGACGCTTACTATGGCTACACCTTC.

The chain joins TRBV7-8 to TRBJ1-2; D not resolved. Between the trimmed V and J ends, which lost 1 base and 0 bases, there was a span of 6 bases. Germline V gene sequence: CDR1 SGHVS, CDR2 FQNEAQ. This CDR3 comprises 14 residues. The CDR3: CASSLGVSNYGYTF. The CDR3 DNA follows: TGTGCCAGCAGCTTAGGGGTTTCTAACTATGGCTACACCTTC.

As for this clonotype: Compared with germline, one end of the junction differs, possibly owing to a read error. This chain joins TRBV6-5 and TRBJ1-1, with D tentatively TRBD1 (6 bases). Germline lookup yields CDR1 MNHEY and CDR2 SVGAGI. The CDR3 extends over 14 amino acids. DNA for the CDR3: TGTGCCAGCAGTTACTCAAGCGGGGACACTGAAGCTTGCTTT. It translates to CASSYSSGDTEACF.

V usage is TRBV20-1 and J usage is TRBJ2-7, with 8 bases matching TRBD2. The CDR3 totals 15 residues. V was clipped by 2 bases and J by 3 bases; unmatched bases: 9. Germline CDR1 reads DFQATT; CDR2 reads SNEGSKA (reference sequence). The CDR3 protein is CSARYGSGIIYEQYF. The CDR3 DNA reads TGCAGTGCTAGATACGGTAGCGGGATTATCTACGAGCAGTACTTC.

This clonotype has ten or more counts. The V call is TRBV19, the J call TRBJ2-5; D could derive from TRBD1 or TRBD2 (6 bases each). Germline V gene data show CDR1 as LNHDA and CDR2 as SQIVND (reference sequence). The V end lost 5 bases, the J end lost 2 bases, and 18 bases lay between the germline ends. This CDR3 has 16 residues. The CDR3 nucleotides are TGTGCCAGTAGTGGATCGGGGGCCCTGGGGCAAGAGACCCAGTACTTC. Its translation is CASSGSGALGQETQYF.

This clonotype was seen many times. This rearrangement joins TRBV12-3 or TRBV12-4 to TRBJ2-6, with 7 positions matching TRBD1. The CDR3 is 16 residues long. Losses at the gene ends were 4 bases for V and 0 bases for J; bases not matched to a gene: 3. CDR3 in amino acids: CASSWDSHSGANVLTF. The CDR3 DNA is TGTGCCAGCAGTTGGGACAGCCACTCTGGGGCCAACGTCCTGACTTTC.

This clonotype was detected ten times or more. The chain employs TRBV12-3 or TRBV12-4 and TRBJ1-2; perhaps TRBD1 as D (5 bases). The CDR3 is 13 amino acids. The ends were cut back, 1 base at V and 13 bases at J, with 16 bases in the middle. The CDR3 region is CASSLGRQGGRTF. The CDR3 coding sequence is TGTGCCAGCAGTTTAGGTCGGCAGGGAGGTCGCACCTTC.

J is TRBJ1-1 and V is TRBV27; TRBD1 matches at 8 bases. V was clipped by 1 base and J by 2 bases; unmatched bases: 15. The CDR3 runs to 19 residues. Per the germline V gene, CDR1 is MNHEY and CDR2 is SMNVEV (reference sequence). As DNA, the CDR3 is TGTGCCAGCAGTTTATACCCTCCATTCATGGACAGGGCAAACACTGAAGCTTTCTTT. Its translation is CASSLYPPFMDRANTEAFF.

This clonotype was seen only a few times. The V call is TRBV5-6, the J call TRBJ2-2; TRBD2 matches 9 bases. Per the germline V gene, CDR1 is SGHDT and CDR2 is YYEEEE. The trim removed 6 bases at V and 8 bases at J, leaving 11 bases unmatched. This CDR3 has 15 residues. The CDR3 sequence is CASTHGGRATGELFF. The CDR3, as DNA: TGTGCCAGCACCCATGGCGGGAGGGCCACTGGGGAGCTGTTTTTT. Supplemented by reference TRBV5-6 and TRBJ2-2, the full variable domain reads DAGVTQSPTHLIKTRGQQVTLRCSPKSGHDTVSWYQQALGQGPQFIFQYYEEEERQRGNFPDRFSGHQFPNYSSELNVNALLLGDSALYLCASTHGGRATGELFFGEGSRLTVL.

The table lists this clonotype with many counts. The chain employs TRBV7-8 and TRBJ1-2, with D tentatively TRBD1 (5 bases). This CDR3 comprises 13 residues. Trimming removed 5 bases from V and 8 bases from J, with 15 bases in between. Germline CDR1 is SGHVS and CDR2 is FQNEAQ. DNA of the CDR3: TGTGCCAGCAGCCACCGGGACTCGGGGGGCTACACCTTC. It codes for CASSHRDSGGYTF. Full variable domain (remainder filled in from reference TRBV7-8 and TRBJ1-2): GAGVSQSPRYKVAKRGQDVALRCDPISGHVSLFWYQQALGQGPEFLTYFQNEAQLDKSGLPSDRFFAERPEGSVSTLKIQRTQQEDSAVYLCASSHRDSGGYTFGSGTRLTVV.

Regarding this clonotype: A much larger clone sits a single nucleotide away, making a read error possible. The chain carries TRBV6-1 and TRBJ2-7, with 7 bases fitting TRBD2. Per germline, CDR1 MNHNS and CDR2 SASEGT. The CDR3 consists of 16 residues. The CDR3: CASSPLGSGILYKQYF. DNA for the CDR3: TGTGCCAGCAGTCCCCTGGGCAGCGGGATACTCTACAAGCAGTACTTC.

This clonotype was observed at least ten times. The genes are TRBV5-1 and TRBJ2-7, with a tentative D call TRBD1 (7 bases). V shed 0 bases and J shed 5 bases, with 24 bases lying between them. The CDR3 is 18 amino acids. Germline-derived CDR1 and CDR2 are SGHRS and YFSETQ. The CDR3 is CASSLGPRRARGLNEQYF. The DNA for the CDR3 is TGCGCCAGCAGCTTGGGCCCCCGGAGGGCGAGGGGGCTCAACGAGCAGTACTTC.

This clonotype was seen repeatedly, ten times or more. The rearrangement joins TRBV6-5 to TRBJ2-5; 10 bases match TRBD1. Per the germline V gene, CDR1 is MNHEY and CDR2 is SVGAGI. CDR3 length: 17 residues. The V segment lost 5 bases and the J segment 4 bases; nucleotides outside the gene matches: 13. The CDR3 DNA follows: TGTGCCAGCAGTCACCGGGACAGGGGTGGGGTACGAGAGACCCAGTACTTC. This gives the protein CASSHRDRGGVRETQYF.

V is TRBV12-3 or TRBV12-4 and J is TRBJ1-6; 7 bases are a match to TRBD1. The CDR3 is 14 residues long. Germline trimming cut 6 bases from V and 7 bases from J; bases unmatched to any gene: 6. In DNA, the CDR3 is TGTGCCAGCAGGCTCGGGACAGACAATTCACCCCTCCACTTT. Translation: CASRLGTDNSPLHF.

This clonotype was counted many times. This rearrangement joins TRBV28 to TRBJ2-7; D not certain. The V end lost 7 bases, the J end lost 3 bases, and 7 bases lay between the germline ends. Germline V CDR1 and CDR2: MDHEN, SYDVKM. This CDR3 has 11 amino acids. The CDR3 DNA follows: TGTGCCAGCACTAATTTCTACGAGCAGTACTTC. Residues: CASTNFYEQYF.

Many counts were recorded for this clonotype. This chain uses TRBV7-2 with TRBJ1-1; TRBD1 might be the D (5 bases). The CDR3 spans 15 residues. The germline V gene has CDR1 SGHTA and CDR2 FQGNSA. Trimming left V 5 bases short and J 1 base short, with 14 bases between. The CDR3 sequence: CASSHRQSSNTEAFF. DNA of the CDR3: TGTGCCAGCAGCCACAGACAGTCATCGAACACTGAAGCTTTCTTT.

This clonotype was detected many times. The chain links TRBV10-3 to TRBJ2-7; possibly TRBD2 for D (6 bases). Trimming left V 0 bases short and J 3 bases short, with 9 bases between. Germline CDR1 is ENHRY and CDR2 is SYGVKD. This CDR3 region has 14 residues. CDR3 loop: CAISESWGVYEQYF. The CDR3 nucleotides read TGTGCCATCAGTGAGTCATGGGGGGTCTACGAGCAGTACTTC.

In this sample, this clonotype turned up many times. CDR3 residues: CASSDLRTSGTSYEQYF. The CDR3 region has the DNA TGTGCCAGCAGCGACTTGAGGACTAGCGGGACCTCCTACGAGCAGTACTTC. This chain links TRBV11-2 with TRBJ2-7; 12 positions match TRBD2. V trimming: 5 bases; J trimming: 0 bases; junction bases outside the gene matches: 8. From germline, CDR1 is SGHAT and CDR2 FQNNGV. The CDR3 is made up of 17 amino acids.

This clonotype showed up many times. The chain joins TRBV7-2 to TRBJ2-5; perhaps TRBD2 as D (5 bases). CDR3 size: 12 residues. Per germline, CDR1 SGHTA and CDR2 FQGNSA. Trimming removed 6 bases from V and 5 bases from J, with 10 bases in between. Written as DNA, the CDR3 is TGTGCCAGCAGGGGGAGCGGTGAGACCCAGTACTTC. Protein product: CASRGSGETQYF. The variable domain in full, completed from reference TRBV7-2 and TRBJ2-5, reads GAGVSQSPSNKVTEKGKDVELRCDPISGHTALYWYRQSLGQGLEFLIYFQGNSAPDKSGLPSDRFSAERTGGSVSTLTIQRTQQEDSAVYLCASRGSGETQYFGPGTRLLVL.

The chain couples TRBV18 to TRBJ1-5, with a possible D match to TRBD1 (5 bases). V dropped 3 bases and J dropped 2 bases, with 17 bases sitting between them. The CDR3 runs 17 residues. Looked up from germline, CDR1 is KGHSH and CDR2 is LQKENI. CDR3 in amino acids: CASSPGGTSHGNQPQHF. CDR3 bases: TGTGCCAGCTCACCGGGGGGAACATCACACGGCAATCAGCCCCAGCATTTT.

This clonotype showed up many times. The J gene is TRBJ2-7, the V gene TRBV25-1, with 15 bases aligning to TRBD2. From germline, CDR1 is MGHDK and CDR2 SYGVNS. The trim removed 4 bases at V and 5 bases at J, leaving 3 bases unmatched. The CDR3 runs 15 residues. CDR3 nucleotides: TGTGCCAGCAGTGCCGGACTAGCGGGAGGGGACGAGCAGTACTTC. Amino acid sequence: CASSAGLAGGDEQYF.

This clonotype came up many times. This chain links TRBV2 with TRBJ2-7; D gene ambiguous. V lost 1 base and J 3 bases, leaving 10 bases between the germline ends. The V gene's germline CDR1 is SNHLY and CDR2 FYNNEI. CDR3 length: 14 residues. CDR3 DNA: TGTGCCAGCAGTGAAGGCCTAATCAACTACGAGCAGTACTTC. Translated, it gives CASSEGLINYEQYF.

This clonotype was recorded only once. This sequence joins TRBV15 and TRBJ1-1, with D maybe TRBD1 (6 bases). This CDR3 has 17 residues. Between the trimmed V and J ends, which lost 6 bases and 5 bases, there was a span of 25 bases. Germline assignment: CDR1 LNHNV and CDR2 YYDKDF (reference sequence). The CDR3 here is CATRTNRRGTAETEAFF. DNA of the CDR3: TGTGCCACCAGGACGAATCGAAGGGGGACCGCGGAGACTGAAGCTTTCTTT.

This clonotype appeared many times. Since a much larger clone is just one base distant, this may be a read error. The chain joins TRBV12-3 or TRBV12-4 to TRBJ1-3, with D perhaps matching TRBD1 (5 bases). Trimming took off 5 bases at V and 0 bases at J, with 5 bases between the two ends. The CDR3 is 13 residues long. CDR3 bases: TGTGCCAGCAGTGGGGGCTCTGGAAACACCATATATTTT. This gives the protein CASSGGSGNTIYF.

This clonotype was seen ten or more times. V gene TRBV7-2 combines with J gene TRBJ2-2; D is perhaps TRBD1 (6 bases). V was shortened by 5 bases and J by 5 bases, with 15 bases between the two germline ends. Germline V gene sequence: CDR1 SGHTA, CDR2 FQGNSA. The CDR3 contains 15 residues. This CDR3 reads CASSPQSGQTGELFF. Here the CDR3 DNA reads TGTGCCAGCAGCCCGCAGAGCGGACAGACCGGGGAGCTGTTTTTT.

This clonotype was picked up many times. The chain couples TRBV28 to TRBJ1-6; D is perhaps TRBD1 (5 bases). Germline V lookup: CDR1 MDHEN, CDR2 SYDVKM. CDR3 length equals 16 residues. V was trimmed by 1 base and J by 7 bases, leaving 14 bases between them. The CDR3 nucleotides are TGTGCCAGCAGTTTATCGACAGACGGCGCCAATTCACCCCTCCACTTT. This encodes CASSLSTDGANSPLHF. Using reference TRBV28 and TRBJ1-6 for the parts outside the CDR3, the full variable domain is DVKVTQSSRYLVKRTGEKVFLECVQDMDHENMFWYRQDPGLGLRLIYFSYDVKMKEKGDIPEGYSVSREKKERFSLILESASTNQTSMYLCASSLSTDGANSPLHFGNGTRLTVT.

This clonotype was seen repeatedly, ten times or more. The rearrangement joins TRBV20-1 to TRBJ2-5; 10 bases are a match to TRBD2. Germline V gene sequence: CDR1 DFQATT, CDR2 SNEGSKA (reference sequence). The CDR3 loop spans 13 amino acids. The ends lost 7 bases at V and 2 bases at J; junction bases unmatched: 4. The CDR3 loop reads CSGSSGGQETQYF. Here the CDR3 DNA reads TGCAGTGGGTCTAGCGGGGGACAAGAGACCCAGTACTTC.

This clonotype was counted at least ten times. The CDR3 region has the DNA TGTGCCAGCAGCTTAGCGGCTAGCGGGGTTAAAAACATTCAGTACTTC. It yields the protein CASSLAASGVKNIQYF. V and J are TRBV7-2 and TRBJ2-4; 9 nucleotides align to TRBD2. V lost 0 bases and J lost 4; bases outside the gene matches: 4. From germline, CDR1 is SGHTA and CDR2 FQGNSA. The CDR3 runs 16 residues.